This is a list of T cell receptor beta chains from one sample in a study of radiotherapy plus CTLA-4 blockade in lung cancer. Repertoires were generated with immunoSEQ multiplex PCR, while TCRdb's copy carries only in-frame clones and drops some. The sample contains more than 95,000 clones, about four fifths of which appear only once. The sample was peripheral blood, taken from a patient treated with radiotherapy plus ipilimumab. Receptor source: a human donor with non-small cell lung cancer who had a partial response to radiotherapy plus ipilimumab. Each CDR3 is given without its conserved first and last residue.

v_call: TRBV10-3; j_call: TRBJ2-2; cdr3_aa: AISESGTPNTGELF
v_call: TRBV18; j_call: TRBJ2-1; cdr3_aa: ASSPPGGIYNEQF
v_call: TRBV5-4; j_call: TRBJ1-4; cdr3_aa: ASSSGQGGATNEKLF
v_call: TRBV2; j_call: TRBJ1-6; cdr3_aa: ASSAPGGNSPLH
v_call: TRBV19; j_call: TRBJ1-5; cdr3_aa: ASTPRTGNQPQH
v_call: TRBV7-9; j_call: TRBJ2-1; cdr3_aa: ASSLVVLAGGLHNEQF
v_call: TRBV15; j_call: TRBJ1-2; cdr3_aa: ATSGTATNYGYT
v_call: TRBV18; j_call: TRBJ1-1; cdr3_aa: ASSPYSGVVTEAF
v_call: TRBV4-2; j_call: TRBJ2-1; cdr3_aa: ASSQGAGGNYNEQF
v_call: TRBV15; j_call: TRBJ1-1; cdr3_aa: ATSRGLEGIEAF
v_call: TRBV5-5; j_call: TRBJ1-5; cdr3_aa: ASSQDPQAYSNQPQH
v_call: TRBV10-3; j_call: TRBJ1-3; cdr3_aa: AISEAGRTGNTIY
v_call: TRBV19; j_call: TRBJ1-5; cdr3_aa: ASRTQGVGNQPQH
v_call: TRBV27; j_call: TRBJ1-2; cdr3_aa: ASSYIRGQGYT
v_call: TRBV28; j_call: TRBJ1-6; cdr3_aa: ASSLGTVNSPLH
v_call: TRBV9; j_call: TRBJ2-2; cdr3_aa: ASSVVGGPRGELF
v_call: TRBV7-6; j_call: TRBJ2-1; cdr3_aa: ASSLRDRVSSGRGEQF
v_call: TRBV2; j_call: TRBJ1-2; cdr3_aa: ASSEEQDPYGYT
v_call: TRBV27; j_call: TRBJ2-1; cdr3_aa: ASSLRLAWNEQF
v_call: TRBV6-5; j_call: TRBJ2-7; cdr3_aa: ASSSGRVFIYEQY
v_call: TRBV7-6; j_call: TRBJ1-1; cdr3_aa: ASSRDKRNTEAF
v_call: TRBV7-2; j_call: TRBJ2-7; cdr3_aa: ASRLTSGYSYEQY
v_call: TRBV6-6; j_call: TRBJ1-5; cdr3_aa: ASSSDRINQPQH
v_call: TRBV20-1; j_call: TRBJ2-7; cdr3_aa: SAAPSYEQY
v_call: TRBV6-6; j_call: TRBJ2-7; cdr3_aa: ASTAGTGSRYEQY